The 27 T cell receptor beta chains below all came from one sample that was sequenced in a study of blood T cell repertoires in COVID-19. Generated by immunoSEQ multiplex PCR, the TCRdb table keeps only in-frame clones and is missing some. Of under 300,000 clones listed, about nine tenths are singletons. The sequencing sample was made of PBMCs or T cells enriched from blood (not recorded which). These receptors were taken from a woman under 40 with acute COVID-19.

DNA of the CDR3: TGTGCCTGGAGTCCCAGTCGAAGGAGCTACGAGCAGTACTTC. Translation: CAWSPSRRSYEQYF. The rearrangement joins TRBV30 to TRBJ2-7, with unresolved D. Trimming removed 2 bases at V and 3 bases at J, with 14 bases between. From germline, CDR1 is GTSNPN and CDR2 SVGIG (reference sequence). This CDR3 is 14 amino acids long.

J is TRBJ2-3 and V is TRBV19; 8 bases fit TRBD2. The trim removed 8 bases at V and 0 bases at J, leaving 4 bases unmatched. The germline V gene encodes CDR1 LNHDA and CDR2 SQIVND (reference sequence). This CDR3 region has 14 residues. The CDR3 loop is CASSKRESTDTQYF. The CDR3 DNA reads as TGTGCCAGTTCGAAGCGGGAGAGCACAGATACGCAGTATTTT.

This clone was counted a few times. The rearrangement joins TRBV3-1 (or the pseudogene TRBV3-2) to TRBJ2-5; possible D gene TRBD2, 6 bases. This CDR3 region has 15 residues. CDR1 is LGHDT and CDR2 is YNNKEL in the germline V gene (reference sequence). V was clipped by 4 bases and J by 1 base, with 13 bases between them. CDR3 nucleotides: TGTGCCAGCAGCCCGTCGGCGGGGTCCCAAGAGACCCAGTACTTC. Protein sequence: CASSPSAGSQETQYF.

The chain joins TRBV25-1 to TRBJ1-5; D is perhaps TRBD1 (5 bases). The CDR3 runs 14 residues. From germline, CDR1 is MGHDK and CDR2 SYGVNS. Trimming left V 8 bases short and J 1 base short, with 12 bases between. The CDR3 region is CASGRASSNQPQHF. The CDR3, as DNA: TGTGCCAGCGGCAGGGCGTCGAGCAATCAGCCCCAGCATTTT. Full variable domain (rest looked up from reference TRBV25-1 and TRBJ1-5): EADIYQTPRYLVIGTGKKITLECSQTMGHDKMYWYQQDPGMELHLIHYSYGVNSTEKGDLSSESTVSRIRTEHFPLTLESARPSHTSQYLCASGRASSNQPQHFGDGTRLSIL.

This clone was detected only once. The rearrangement links TRBV7-9 to TRBJ2-1, with 8 bases lining up with TRBD2. V shed 1 base and J 3 bases; nucleotides not matched to a gene: 5. CDR3 size: 16 residues. The germline gives CDR1 SEHNR, CDR2 FQNEAQ (reference sequence). The CDR3 region has the DNA TGTGCCAGCAGCTTAGTGAGCGGGAGTTTCTACAATGAGCAGTTCTTC. As protein: CASSLVSGSFYNEQFF. The complete variable domain, with remaining parts taken from reference TRBV7-9 and TRBJ2-1, reads DTGVSQNPRHKITKRGQNVTFRCDPISEHNRLYWYRQTLGQGPEFLTYFQNEAQLEKSRLLSDRFSAERPKGSFSTLEIQRTEQGDSAMYLCASSLVSGSFYNEQFFGPGTRLTVL.

The chain combines TRBV29-1 with TRBJ1-2, with D perhaps matching TRBD1 (6 bases). There are 11 residues in the CDR3. Trimming cost V 4 bases and J 8 bases, with 11 bases left between them. The germline V gene encodes CDR1 SQVTM and CDR2 ANQGSEA. DNA of the CDR3: TGCAGCGTTGGGCAGGGGCGCGGCTACACCTTC. Translation: CSVGQGRGYTF.

This clone has only one observation. The CDR3 loop reads CASSPIYNEQFF. CDR3 in DNA: TGTGCCAGCTCACCTATTTACAATGAGCAGTTCTTC. The V gene is TRBV18, the J gene TRBJ2-1, with D uncertain. CDR3 length: 12 amino acids. V shed 3 bases and J shed 4 bases, with 4 bases lying between them. Germline loops: CDR1 KGHSH, CDR2 LQKENI.

The chain recombines TRBV3-1 (or the pseudogene TRBV3-2) with TRBJ2-1, with D unclear. This CDR3 spans 14 amino acids. Germline CDR1 reads LGHDT; CDR2 reads YNNKEL (reference sequence). V lost 1 base and J 5 bases, leaving 9 bases between the germline ends. The CDR3 loop reads CASSQVSSHNEQFF. CDR3 coding DNA: TGTGCCAGCAGCCAAGTTTCCTCTCACAATGAGCAGTTCTTC.

In regard to this clone: The same CDR3 arises from other DNA sequences in this sample as well. The chain employs TRBV27 and TRBJ2-7; the match to TRBD1 covers 7 bases. V trimming: 5 bases; J trimming: 2 bases; junction bases outside the gene matches: 3. CDR1 and CDR2 from the germline V gene are MNHEY and SMNVEV (reference sequence). This CDR3 contains 13 residues. As DNA, the CDR3 is TGTGCCAGCAGTCCAGACAGGGCCTACGAGCAGTACTTC. It codes for CASSPDRAYEQYF.

V gene TRBV7-9 combines with J gene TRBJ1-2; D might be TRBD1 (5 bases). V lost 0 bases and J 3 bases, leaving 11 bases between the germline ends. Germline V gives CDR1 SEHNR, CDR2 FQNEAQ (reference sequence). The length of the CDR3 is 15 residues. The CDR3 bases are TGTGCCAGCAGCTTAGCCCCACGGGGGGACTATGGCTACACCTTC. This gives the protein CASSLAPRGDYGYTF.

The gene calls are TRBV9 and TRBJ1-2; TRBD1 is a possible D gene (6 bases). The CDR3 sequence is 13 residues long. V lost 4 bases to trimming and J lost 6 bases, with 13 bases between them. Per germline, CDR1 SGDLS and CDR2 YYNGEE. The CDR3 spells CASSKDSLNGYTF. Here the CDR3 DNA reads TGTGCCAGCAGCAAGGACAGCCTAAATGGCTACACCTTC.

This clone appeared once. This rearrangement joins TRBV7-9 to TRBJ2-3, with 10 positions matching TRBD2. The CDR3 sequence is 16 residues long. J was trimmed by 2 bases and V by 3 bases; bases with no gene match: 5. Germline V lookup: CDR1 SEHNR, CDR2 FQNEAQ (reference sequence). The CDR3 DNA reads TGTGCCAGCAGCTTGTCGCTAGCGGGGGTCACAGATACGCAGTATTTT. Translation gives CASSLSLAGVTDTQYF.

The gene calls are TRBV5-1 and TRBJ1-6, with 11 positions matching TRBD1. The V gene end was trimmed by 7 bases and the J gene end by 8 bases; junction bases not matched to a gene: 11. Germline CDR1 SGHRS, CDR2 YFSETQ. CDR3 size: 16 residues. CDR3 coding DNA: TGCGCCAGCTCCTCAGGGACGGGACAGGGGGATTCACCCCTCCACTTT. It is translated as CASSSGTGQGDSPLHF.

CDR3: CASSETSGRTPYEQYF. In DNA, the CDR3 is TGCGCCAGCAGCGAAACTAGCGGGAGAACCCCCTACGAGCAGTACTTC. The J gene is TRBJ2-7, the V gene TRBV23-1; 11 bases align to TRBD2. TRBV23-1 is an ORF, and what it does is uncertain. CDR3 length: 16 residues. V shed 6 bases, J shed 2 bases, and the junction held 9 bases outside the gene matches.

The chain has TRBV2 and TRBJ1-3; no clear D. The CDR3 is 17 residues long. CDR1 SNHLY and CDR2 FYNNEI come from the germline V gene. Trimming took off 6 bases at V and 0 bases at J, with 18 bases between the two ends. DNA of the CDR3: TGTGCCAGCAGCGGCCCGCTGGGCAGCAGCTCTGGAAACACCATATATTTT. Translating gives CASSGPLGSSSGNTIYF.

The CDR3 spells CASSPIRTFDPSNQPQHF. Here the CDR3 DNA reads TGTGCCAGTAGTCCTATAAGGACTTTCGACCCTAGCAATCAGCCCCAGCATTTT. The rearrangement joins TRBV19 to TRBJ1-5; D remains ambiguous. CDR1 and CDR2 (germline): LNHDA, SQIVND (reference sequence). The CDR3 extends over 18 amino acids. V lost 5 bases to trimming and J lost 0 bases, with 20 bases between them.

This chain uses TRBV9 with TRBJ2-3; 9 bases fit TRBD2. The CDR3 is made up of 17 amino acids. CDR1 is SGDLS and CDR2 is YYNGEE in the germline V gene. The V gene end was trimmed by 2 bases and the J gene end by 1 base; junction bases not matched to a gene: 8. CDR3 protein: CASSVEPSGTRTDTQYF. The CDR3 nucleotides are TGTGCCAGCAGCGTGGAGCCTAGCGGGACCCGCACAGATACGCAGTATTTT.

The genes are TRBV5-1 and TRBJ2-5, with 7 bases aligning to TRBD1. Germline V gene data show CDR1 as SGHRS and CDR2 as YFSETQ. With 1 base clipped from V and 5 bases from J, the junction kept 8 bases outside the gene matches. The CDR3 runs to 15 residues. The CDR3 coding sequence is TGCGCCAGCAGCTTGAGGCCGACAGGGACGGAGACCCAGTACTTC. Translating it yields CASSLRPTGTETQYF.

The chain couples TRBV4-3 to TRBJ1-1; D possibly corresponds to TRBD1 (6 bases). V lost 3 bases and J 7 bases, leaving 15 bases between the germline ends. The germline V gene encodes CDR1 LGHNA and CDR2 YSLEER. The CDR3 sequence is 14 residues long. CDR3 amino acids: CASSQGTGLGEAFF. The CDR3 DNA follows: TGCGCCAGCAGCCAGGGTACAGGGTTAGGTGAAGCTTTCTTT.

There are a few counts of this clone. The chain recombines TRBV2 with TRBJ1-2; possibly TRBD1 for D (5 bases). Germline assignment: CDR1 SNHLY and CDR2 FYNNEI. The CDR3 spans 14 residues. Deletions cut 3 bases from V and 2 bases from J, with 10 bases between. CDR3 residues: CASSDSWTNYGYTF. CDR3 coding DNA: TGTGCCAGCAGTGACAGTTGGACAAACTATGGCTACACCTTC.

The chain employs TRBV19 and TRBJ1-6, with 9 bases fitting TRBD1. Per the germline V gene, CDR1 is LNHDA and CDR2 is SQIVND (reference sequence). This CDR3 spans 15 amino acids. Trimming removed 2 bases from V and 10 bases from J; junction bases left unmatched: 6. CDR3 loop: CASSIYGTGRSPLHF. Here the CDR3 DNA reads TGTGCCAGTAGTATATACGGGACAGGGAGATCACCCCTCCACTTT.

The chain combines TRBV11-2 with TRBJ2-1; TRBD1 might be the D (5 bases). The CDR3 covers 12 residues. From germline, CDR1 is SGHAT and CDR2 FQNNGV. Trimming took 4 bases from V and 8 from J, leaving 9 bases between them. The CDR3 DNA reads as TGTGCCAGCAGCTCGCAGGGCTATGAGCAGTTCTTC. It translates to CASSSQGYEQFF. The variable domain in full, completed from reference TRBV11-2 and TRBJ2-1, reads EAGVAQSPRYKIIEKRQSVAFWCNPISGHATLYWYQQILGQGPKLLIQFQNNGVVDDSQLPKDRFSAERLKGVDSTLKIQPAKLEDSAVYLCASSSQGYEQFFGPGTRLTVL.

The V and J genes are TRBV18 and TRBJ1-3; the match to TRBD1 covers 7 bases. The CDR3 runs to 15 residues. CDR1 and CDR2 (germline): KGHSH, LQKENI. After removal of 6 bases from V and 8 bases from J, the junction contained 13 bases not matched to a gene. The CDR3 loop is CASSLDRALEDTIYF. The CDR3 bases are TGTGCCAGCTCCCTTGACAGGGCCCTGGAGGACACCATATATTTT. Full variable domain (rest looked up from reference TRBV18 and TRBJ1-3): NAGVMQNPRHLVRRRGQEARLRCSPMKGHSHVYWYRQLPEEGLKFMVYLQKENIIDESGMPKERFSAEFPKEGPSILRIQQVVRGDSAAYFCASSLDRALEDTIYFGEGSWLTVV.

This clone was found once. CDR3 nucleotide sequence: TGTGCCAGCAGCTCCGCGGGACAGGGGGTCACCGGGGAGCTGTTTTTT. Its translation is CASSSAGQGVTGELFF. This sequence joins TRBV9 and TRBJ2-2; 11 bases agree with TRBD1. The CDR3 consists of 16 residues. With 4 bases clipped from V and 4 bases from J, the junction kept 6 bases outside the gene matches. Germline V gene sequence: CDR1 SGDLS, CDR2 YYNGEE.

The chain links TRBV28 to TRBJ2-7; no clear D. The CDR3 length is 11 residues. Germline values: CDR1 MDHEN, CDR2 SYDVKM. V was pared by 6 bases and J by 4 bases, with 7 bases between. The CDR3 DNA sequence: TGTGCCAGCAGCCAATTTTACGAGCAGTACTTC. This translates into CASSQFYEQYF.

The J gene is TRBJ2-7, the V gene TRBV29-1; 8 positions agree with TRBD1. J gave up 3 bases and V 3 bases, and 7 bases lay outside the gene matches. The germline V gene encodes CDR1 SQVTM and CDR2 ANQGSEA. The CDR3 is 14 residues long. Here the CDR3 reads CSVEAGQGGYEQYF. The CDR3 region has the DNA TGCAGCGTTGAGGCAGGACAGGGAGGCTACGAGCAGTACTTC.

This clone came up a few times. Here the CDR3 reads CASSVVPQSVTDTQYF. The CDR3, as DNA: TGTGCCAGCAGCGTAGTCCCCCAGAGCGTCACAGATACGCAGTATTTT. V is TRBV9 and J is TRBJ2-3; D is uncertain. The germline CDR1 and CDR2 sequences are SGDLS and YYNGEE. This CDR3 has 16 residues. Trimming took 0 bases from V and 2 from J, leaving 13 bases between them.